Listed below are T cell receptor beta chains from one sample, sequenced in a study of blood T cell repertoires in COVID-19. Sequenced by immunoSEQ multiplex PCR; TCRdb stores in-frame clones only, minus some. The repertoire holds 70,000 or so clones, 90% seen once, with just over 9% in the top ten. Sequencing was performed on peripheral blood. The source of these receptors is a human donor in a cohort sampled during active COVID-19. Both conserved end residues are part of each CDR3. Fields, in order: J gene, D gene, clone size, V gene, CDR3 DNA, CDR3 protein. A D gene is named only where the DNA matches it firmly. Rows give clone size only sometimes, using once, few, many, or a class for an expanded clone.

>TRBJ2-2|TRBD1|NA|TRBV5-6
TGTGCCAGCAGACCCCGGACAGGGGGCCCCGGGGAGCTGTTTTTT
CASRPRTGGPGELFF
>TRBJ1-1|TRBD1|NA|TRBV5-1
TGCGCCAGCAGCTTTAGGACAGGGGGCACTGAAGCTTTCTTT
CASSFRTGGTEAFF
>TRBJ1-1|NA|NA|TRBV6-5
TGTGCCAGCAGTTATAATAGGGGGAACACTGAAGCTTTCTTT
CASSYNRGNTEAFF
>TRBJ2-7|NA|NA|TRBV28
TGTGCCAGCAGTTTACGGGGGTACGAGCAGTACTTC
CASSLRGYEQYF
>TRBJ2-2|TRBD2|NA|TRBV10-3
TGTGCCATCAGTGGGGGGACTAGCCCTCCCACCGGGGAGCTGTTTTTT
CAISGGTSPPTGELFF
>TRBJ2-1|NA|NA|TRBV21-1
TGTGCCAGCAGCAACCAGCGGGACTATCAATACAATGAGCAGTTCTTC
CASSNQRDYQYNEQFF
>TRBJ2-7|NA|NA|TRBV2
TGTGCCAGCAGGGCAGGAATTTTCTACGAGCAGTACTTC
CASRAGIFYEQYF
>TRBJ2-7|TRBD1|NA|TRBV7-3
TGTGCCAGCAGCAAAGGGCCAGGGGGCGACGAGCAGTACTTC
CASSKGPGGDEQYF
>TRBJ2-1|NA|NA|TRBV9
TGTGCCAGCAGCGCACCAACAGGGAGCTCCTACAATGAGCAGTTCTTC
CASSAPTGSSYNEQFF
>TRBJ2-1|NA|NA|TRBV6-6
TGTGCCACCCTGAACCGGGTTTCCTACAATGAGCAGTTCTTC
CATLNRVSYNEQFF
>TRBJ1-4|TRBD1|few|TRBV5-6
TGTGCCAGCAGCTCGACAGGGAACGGAGAAAAACTGTTTTTT
CASSSTGNGEKLFF
>TRBJ1-2|NA|NA|TRBV4-3
TGCGCCAGCAGCCAAGATTTTCAGGTCTATGGCTACACCTTC
CASSQDFQVYGYTF
>TRBJ1-5|NA|NA|TRBV11-3
TGTGCCAGCAGCTTAGTGCGGGGCGAGTGGAGTCAGCCCCAGCATTTT
CASSLVRGEWSQPQHF
>TRBJ1-3|NA|NA|TRBV9
TGTGCCAGCAGCCCCGGGGGGCCTGGAAACACCATATATTTT
CASSPGGPGNTIYF
>TRBJ2-3|TRBD2|NA|TRBV5-1
TGCGCCAGCACCTTAAGCGGGAGGTTCCTCACAGATACGCAGTATTTT
CASTLSGRFLTDTQYF
>TRBJ2-7|TRBD2|NA|TRBV7-2
TGTGCCAGCAGCTTACCGACTAGCGGGAGGGCGTTGCAGTACTTC
CASSLPTSGRALQYF
>TRBJ1-2|NA|NA|TRBV7-2
TGTGCCAGCAGCGAAGCAGGGGCGGAGGATGGCCACACCTTC
CASSEAGAEDGHTF
>TRBJ1-1|TRBD1|few|TRBV7-9
TGTGCCAGCAGCCGGGGACAGCGGAACACTGAAGCTTTCTTT
CASSRGQRNTEAFF
>TRBJ2-3|NA|once|TRBV20-1
TGCAGTGCTAGTTTTCTTAGCACAGATACGCAGTATTTT
CSASFLSTDTQYF
>TRBJ2-5|TRBD1|NA|TRBV5-6
TGTGCCAGCAGCTTAGGACAGGGAGGACAAGAGACCCAGTACTTC
CASSLGQGGQETQYF
>TRBJ2-1|TRBD2|NA|TRBV9
TGTGCCAGCAGCGGGACTAGCGGGAGAGCTTCCTACAATGAGCAGTTCTTC
CASSGTSGRASYNEQFF
>TRBJ2-7|NA|NA|TRBV7-8
TGTGCCAGCAGCGTAGGACAGCATGGGTACACCTACGAGCAGTACTTC
CASSVGQHGYTYEQYF
>TRBJ2-3|TRBD2|NA|TRBV6-2/TRBV6-3
TGTGCCAGCAGCCGGAGCGGGGGGAGCAGGGATACGCAGTATTTT
CASSRSGGSRDTQYF
>TRBJ2-7|NA|NA|TRBV20-1
TGCAGTGCCGCGGAAGCTCACGAGCAGTACTTC
CSAAEAHEQYF
>TRBJ2-5|TRBD1|NA|TRBV5-1
TGCGCCAGCAGCTTGGCCCTGGGACAGGAGTACCAAGAGACCCAGTACTTC
CASSLALGQEYQETQYF
>TRBJ2-7|TRBD2|NA|TRBV28
TGTGCCAGCAGTAAGGGACTAGCGCCATACGAGCAGTACTTC
CASSKGLAPYEQYF
>TRBJ1-4|TRBD1|NA|TRBV11-2
TGTGCCAGCAGCAGTACAAAGGACAGGGCTAATGAAAAACTGTTTTTT
CASSSTKDRANEKLFF
>TRBJ2-3|TRBD2|NA|TRBV11-2
TGTGCCAGCAGCTTAGCCGGCGGGAGCGCAGATACGCAGTATTTT
CASSLAGGSADTQYF
>TRBJ2-3|NA|NA|TRBV5-4
TGTGCCAGCAGCTTCGTTGACAGTGTCACAGATACGCAGTATTTT
CASSFVDSVTDTQYF
>TRBJ1-1|TRBD1|NA|TRBV12-3/TRBV12-4
TGTGCCAGCAGTTTATCAGGGGGCGCAGAAGCTTTCTTT
CASSLSGGAEAFF